The entry below gives a single T cell receptor (beta chain) sequence along with its context. Its matching antigen is unknown. Germline V CDR1 and CDR2: LGHNA, YSLEER. The germline V and J ends were trimmed by 2 bases and 0 bases, with 14 bases remaining between them. The CDR3 spans 16 residues. The data derive from a study of cytomegalovirus exposure and HLA in healthy donors. Study-level results: In a later analysis, a missense DCLRE1C variant was linked to TCR beta V- and J-gene trimming. Versus the approximately 720-donor mean, an Asian-associated ancestry cluster reportedly showed fewer N-insertions in a later analysis. HLA restriction was apparent for most CMV-associated TCR beta chains in a later analysis. Common viral pathogens seemed to be connected with several of the most significant clusters, according to a later analysis.

This PCR relied on a set of 60 Vbeta primers and 13 Jbeta primers. The protocol was immunoSEQ multiplex PCR, while the TCRdb copy is restricted to in-frame clones and leaves out a portion. The table includes more than 150,000 clones, around four fifths detected once. The sequencing input was PBMCs. The receptor was isolated from a woman aged 25 to 39 in good health and CMV-seronegative. The chain combines TRBV4-3 with TRBJ2-7; a possible D gene is TRBD2 (5 bases). Written as DNA, the CDR3 is TGCGCCAGCAGCCAATTTTTAGGAGGAAGCTCCTACGAGCAGTACTTC. It encodes CASSQFLGGSSYEQYF.